A selection of T cell receptor beta chains follows, all from one sample in a study of early T cells in non-severe SARS-CoV-2 infection. TCRdb recomputed calls from the 5' RACE reads with MiXCR, one row per CDR3 protein. The sample records 85,000 to 100,000 distinct CDR3 sequences, approximately 11% being singletons. The specimen was whole blood. The source is an adult who was a healthcare worker with PCR-confirmed SARS-CoV-2 infection or an uninfected control (not recorded which). Both conserved end residues are part of each CDR3. Fields, in order: clone size, D gene, V gene, J gene, CDR3 protein, CDR3 DNA. A D gene is named only where the DNA matches it firmly. The size entry is marked missing in some rows and otherwise reads once, few, many or a size class.

many	.	TRBV3-1	TRBJ2-7	CASSHSPVEAYEQYF	TGTGCCAGCAGCCATAGCCCAGTGGAAGCCTACGAGCAGTACTTC
once	.	TRBV6-1	TRBJ2-4	CASRPPSRWTAYKNIQYF	TGTGCCAGCAGACCCCCCTCCCGCTGGACAGCTTACAAAAACATTCAGTACTTC
many	TRBD2	TRBV28	TRBJ2-1	CASRISGRRQFF	TGTGCCAGCAGGATTAGCGGGAGACGGCAGTTCTTC
few	.	TRBV11-2	TRBJ2-2	CASSFTGMANTGELFF	TGTGCCAGCAGCTTTACAGGGATGGCGAACACCGGGGAGCTGTTTTTT
many	TRBD1	TRBV9	TRBJ2-7	CASSPRTGHYEQYF	TGTGCCAGCAGCCCCCGGACAGGGCACTACGAGCAGTACTTC
many	TRBD1	TRBV4-1	TRBJ1-2	CASSHRTGTGATLAYGYTF	TGCGCCAGCAGCCACCGAACCGGGACAGGGGCTACCTTGGCCTATGGCTACACCTTC
many	.	TRBV2	TRBJ1-2	CASSERQSNYGYTF	TGTGCCAGCAGTGAAAGACAGTCTAACTATGGCTACACCTTC
.	.	TRBV6-1	TRBJ1-6	CASSRGDVNSPLHF	TGTGCCAGCAGCCGTGGGGACGTAAATTCACCCCTCCACTTT
many	.	TRBV3-1	TRBJ1-4	CASSQDPGLREKLFF	TGTGCCAGCAGCCAAGATCCGGGACTACGGGAAAAACTGTTTTTT
.	TRBD1	TRBV12-3/TRBV12-4	TRBJ1-6	CASSLSLGGTYNSPLHF	TGTGCCAGCAGTTTAAGTCTAGGGGGCACCTATAATTCACCCCTCCACTTT
few	.	TRBV9	TRBJ1-6	CASSVLPGANNSPLHF	TGTGCCAGCAGCGTATTACCAGGCGCCAATAATTCACCCCTCCACTTT
many	TRBD1	TRBV5-5	TRBJ2-1	CASSLATGTGGREQFF	TGTGCCAGCAGCTTGGCGACCGGGACAGGGGGGCGTGAGCAGTTCTTC
.	.	TRBV18	TRBJ1-1	CASSPGNTEAFF	TGTGCCAGCTCACCGGGGAACACTGAAGCTTTCTTT
.	.	TRBV5-1	TRBJ1-5	CASSLGDGGNQPQHF	TGCGCCAGCAGCTTAGGCGACGGGGGTAATCAGCCCCAGCATTTT
.	TRBD2	TRBV15	TRBJ2-1	CATSNERDYNEQFF	TGTGCCACCAGCAATGAGCGGGATTACAATGAGCAGTTCTTC
few	TRBD2	TRBV5-1	TRBJ2-3	CASRSGTSADTQYF	TGCGCCAGCAGGTCCGGGACTAGCGCAGATACGCAGTATTTT
.	.	TRBV25-1	TRBJ2-6	CADLPGRAGANVLTF	TGTGCCGACCTCCCCGGACGGGCTGGGGCCAACGTCCTGACTTTC
many	TRBD2	TRBV12-3/TRBV12-4	TRBJ2-1	CASSASGRSSYNEQFF	TGTGCCAGCAGTGCGAGCGGGAGGAGCTCCTACAATGAGCAGTTCTTC
.	TRBD2	TRBV14	TRBJ2-1	CASSRDYLYNEQFF	TGTGCCAGCAGCCGGGACTATCTCTACAATGAGCAGTTCTTC
many	.	TRBV6-6	TRBJ1-1	CASSFQENTEAFF	TGTGCCAGCAGTTTTCAGGAGAACACTGAAGCTTTCTTT
few	TRBD1	TRBV20-1	TRBJ1-4	CSARDKGQPLSGEKLFF	TGCAGTGCTAGAGATAAGGGACAGCCTTTATCGGGTGAAAAACTGTTTTTT
.	.	TRBV20-1	TRBJ2-4	CSAVRVQGGNIQYF	TGCAGTGCTGTTAGGGTCCAGGGCGGAAACATTCAGTACTTC
few	.	TRBV7-9	TRBJ2-2	CASSLVQTNTGELFF	TGTGCCAGCAGCTTAGTACAGACGAACACCGGGGAGCTGTTTTTT
.	TRBD1	TRBV27	TRBJ1-1	CASSSGQGNMNTEAFF	TGTGCCAGCAGTTCTGGACAGGGGAACATGAACACTGAAGCTTTCTTT
many	.	TRBV11-3	TRBJ2-3	CASSETSTDTQYF	TGTGCCAGCAGCGAGACTAGCACAGATACGCAGTATTTT
few	.	TRBV7-7	TRBJ1-2	CASSLNGFYGYTF	TGTGCCAGCAGCTTAAATGGATTCTATGGCTACACCTTC
many	TRBD2	TRBV20-1	TRBJ2-1	CSASRTSGGIEQFF	TGCAGTGCTTCCAGGACTAGCGGGGGGATTGAGCAGTTCTTC
.	.	TRBV9	TRBJ1-6	CASSVGQTSNSPLHF	TGTGCCAGCAGCGTAGGGCAGACCTCTAATTCACCCCTCCACTTT
many	TRBD2	TRBV29-1	TRBJ2-5	CSVEDLPSGGEETQYF	TGCAGCGTTGAAGATCTTCCTAGCGGGGGGGAAGAGACCCAGTACTTC
.	.	TRBV6-5	TRBJ2-2	CASSRGTLTNTGELFF	TGTGCCAGCAGTAGAGGGACACTTACGAACACCGGGGAGCTGTTTTTT
few	TRBD1	TRBV19	TRBJ2-2	CASSYRGQVANTGELFF	TGTGCCAGTAGTTATCGCGGACAGGTTGCGAACACCGGGGAGCTGTTTTTT
many	.	TRBV14	TRBJ2-1	CASSQTAGADEQFF	TGTGCCAGCAGCCAGACGGCGGGTGCGGATGAGCAGTTCTTC
.	.	TRBV10-3	TRBJ2-5	CAISRDQETQYF	TGTGCCATCAGCCGGGACCAAGAGACCCAGTACTTC
few	.	TRBV12-3/TRBV12-4	TRBJ1-1	CASSLGGRGHEAFF	TGTGCCAGCAGTTTAGGGGGCAGGGGACACGAAGCTTTCTTT
many	.	TRBV4-1	TRBJ2-7	CASSLRTVSYEQYF	TGCGCCAGCAGCCTCCGGACAGTCTCCTACGAGCAGTACTTC
.	TRBD2	TRBV20-1	TRBJ2-1	CSADSREGYNEQFF	TGCAGTGCTGATAGCCGGGAGGGTTACAATGAGCAGTTCTTC
few	.	TRBV28	TRBJ2-7	CASKQGSSYEQYF	TGTGCCAGCAAACAGGGAAGCTCCTACGAGCAGTACTTC
many	.	TRBV29-1	TRBJ2-3	CSVEVTASTDTQYF	TGCAGCGTTGAAGTAACAGCGAGCACAGATACGCAGTATTTT
many	.	TRBV7-9	TRBJ2-7	CASSLGGTEQYF	TGTGCCAGCAGCTTAGGGGGGACGGAGCAGTACTTC
few	.	TRBV29-1	TRBJ2-6	CSASGESGANVLTF	TGCAGCGCCTCAGGCGAATCTGGGGCCAACGTCCTGACTTTC
many	TRBD1	TRBV7-2	TRBJ2-7	CASSSRLGQGDF	TGTGCCAGCAGCTCCCGACTGGGACAGGGGGACTTC
.	.	TRBV5-1	TRBJ1-1	CASSYFLNTEAFF	TGCGCCAGCAGCTATTTCTTGAACACTGAAGCTTTCTTT
.	TRBD1	TRBV29-1	TRBJ2-7	CSVGGQDYEQYF	TGCAGCGTTGGGGGACAGGACTACGAGCAGTACTTC
few	.	TRBV6-5	TRBJ2-7	CASSSQSSGTTYEQYF	TGTGCCAGCAGTTCCCAATCTTCCGGGACCACCTACGAGCAGTACTTC
many	.	TRBV3-1	TRBJ2-1	CASSQVGGVNEQFF	TGTGCCAGCAGCCAAGTTGGCGGCGTAAATGAGCAGTTCTTC
.	.	TRBV19	TRBJ2-2	CASSIRQDGTGELFF	TGTGCCAGTAGTATCCGGCAGGACGGCACCGGGGAGCTGTTTTTT
few	.	TRBV29-1	TRBJ1-1	CSAGNTEAFF	TGCAGCGCTGGTAACACTGAAGCTTTCTTT
.	TRBD2	TRBV7-9	TRBJ2-3	CASSPPPSSGGTDTQYF	TGTGCCAGCAGCCCCCCTCCCTCTAGCGGGGGTACAGATACGCAGTATTTT
many	TRBD2	TRBV7-3	TRBJ2-1	CASSSSGDLYNEQFF	TGTGCCAGCAGCTCTAGCGGGGATCTCTACAATGAGCAGTTCTTC
.	.	TRBV6-2/TRBV6-3	TRBJ1-1	CASSYGGWTEAFF	TGTGCCAGCAGTTACGGTGGTTGGACTGAAGCTTTCTTT
.	TRBD1	TRBV2	TRBJ1-3	CASSIDRGLTGNTIYF	TGTGCCAGCAGTATCGACAGGGGGCTCACTGGAAACACCATATATTTT
.	.	TRBV5-1	TRBJ1-6	CASSLGDSPLHF	TGCGCCAGCAGCTTGGGGGATTCACCCCTCCACTTT
many	.	TRBV6-1	TRBJ1-1	CASSEQQANTEAFF	TGTGCCAGCAGTGAGCAACAAGCGAACACTGAAGCTTTCTTT
many	.	TRBV7-2	TRBJ2-3	CASSLEGTDTQYF	TGTGCCAGCAGCTTAGAAGGGACAGATACGCAGTATTTT